This T cell receptor (beta chain) is drawn from a study of cytomegalovirus exposure and HLA in healthy donors. V was cut by 0 bases and J by 14 bases, with 14 bases left in between. Germline CDR1 reads LNHNV; CDR2 reads YYDKDF (reference sequence). This CDR3 has 14 amino acids. Use of 60 Vbeta and 13 Jbeta primers characterized the PCR. TCRdb's copy holds only in-frame clones and misses some; the assay was immunoSEQ multiplex PCR. The sample has about 170,000 clones, approximately 84% seen once. The material sequenced was PBMCs. V and J are TRBV15 and TRBJ1-6; possibly TRBD1 for D (5 bases). The receptor was derived from a man aged 25 to 40 in good health and CMV-seropositive. CDR3 protein: CATSRERDGRALHF. DNA of the CDR3: TGTGCCACCAGCAGAGAACGGGACGGGAGAGCCCTCCACTTT.